A selection of T cell receptor beta chains follows, all from one sample in a study of OX40 agonist ivuxolimab in advanced cancers. Assay: immunoSEQ multiplex PCR; the TCRdb copy retains only in-frame clones and omits some. The table shows tens of thousands of clones, with roughly nine tenths occurring only once. Source: CD4+ or CD8+ T cells sorted from blood, taken in a trial of the OX40 agonist ivuxolimab. The receptors originated from an adult with an advanced solid tumor such as melanoma, head and neck, liver or kidney cancer. The CDR3 runs from the conserved cysteine through the conserved F or W. The D gene is left open where the match is weak. Not every row has a clone size; where given, it reads once, few, many or a size class.

clone size	V gene	D gene	J gene	CDR3 DNA	CDR3 protein
few	TRBV7-9	.	TRBJ1-2	TGTGCCAGCAGCTTAGAGGGAGGTGGCTACACCTTC	CASSLEGGGYTF
few	TRBV7-2	.	TRBJ2-1	TGTGCCAGCAGCGAGAGGGGGGACAATGAGCAGTTCTTC	CASSERGDNEQFF
.	TRBV30	.	TRBJ1-1	TGTGCCTGGAGTGACTGGAGAAGAGAAGCTTTCTTT	CAWSDWRREAFF
.	TRBV5-1	.	TRBJ1-2	TGCGCCAGCAGCTTGGCAGCCAGGGTGGTGACGGGCTACACCTTC	CASSLAARVVTGYTF
.	TRBV6-6	TRBD1	TRBJ1-1	TGTGCCAGCAGTCTAACTTCCAGGGGGACTGAAGCTTTCTTT	CASSLTSRGTEAFF
once	TRBV5-1	.	TRBJ2-1	TGCGCCAGCAGCTTAGACATCCCCTACAATGAGCAGTTCTTC	CASSLDIPYNEQFF
.	TRBV5-6	.	TRBJ2-3	TGTGCCAGCAGCTTGGTTCAATCAGATACGCAGTATTTT	CASSLVQSDTQYF
once	TRBV28	TRBD2	TRBJ2-1	TGTGCCAGCAGTACTACTAGCGGAGACAACAATGAGCAGTTCTTC	CASSTTSGDNNEQFF
.	TRBV7-2	.	TRBJ1-3	TGTGCCAGCAGCCCCGGTACGGACTCTGGAAACACCATATATTTT	CASSPGTDSGNTIYF
.	TRBV18	.	TRBJ2-4	TGTGCCAGCTCACCGGCCAGGGGAGAACTAGCCAAAAACATTCAGTACTTC	CASSPARGELAKNIQYF
.	TRBV11-2	.	TRBJ2-1	TGTGCCAGCAGCTCCTTAGCCCCAAGGACGGCTAGACGATACAATGAGCAGTTCTTC	CASSSLAPRTARRYNEQFF
.	TRBV5-6	TRBD2	TRBJ2-1	TGTGCCAGCAGCTTGCCCGGGACTATCAATGAGCAGTTCTTC	CASSLPGTINEQFF
.	TRBV7-2	.	TRBJ2-7	TGTGCCAGCAGCTTAGTCCCGTTTGGGTCCTACGAGCAGTACTTC	CASSLVPFGSYEQYF
.	TRBV7-9	TRBD2	TRBJ2-2	TGTGCCAGCAGCTTTTTGTCAGCGGGGTTTGGGGAGCTGTTTTTT	CASSFLSAGFGELFF
.	TRBV5-6	.	TRBJ2-6	TGTGCCAGCAGCCCTCTTTTTAAGGCTGGGGCCAACGTCCTGACTTTC	CASSPLFKAGANVLTF
.	TRBV19	.	TRBJ2-7	TGTGCCAGTAGTGCCCGGGACTTCTCCTACGAGCAGTACTTC	CASSARDFSYEQYF
.	TRBV25-1	.	TRBJ2-7	TGTGCCAGCAGTCTCCACGGGGTTACCTACGAGCAGTACTTC	CASSLHGVTYEQYF
.	TRBV2	.	TRBJ2-7	TGTGCCAGCTCAGGGCTAACCTACGAGCAGTACTTC	CASSGLTYEQYF
.	TRBV7-2	.	TRBJ2-1	TGTGCCAGCAGCGCCGACACGGAGAGCAATGAGCAGTTCTTC	CASSADTESNEQFF
.	TRBV7-9	.	TRBJ1-4	TGTGCCAGCAGCTTAGACAGACTAAATGAAAAACTGTTTTTT	CASSLDRLNEKLFF
.	TRBV29-1	.	TRBJ1-1	TGCAGCGTTTTCGGTGTGCAGGACACTGAAGCTTTCTTT	CSVFGVQDTEAFF
.	TRBV18	.	TRBJ2-7	TGTGCCAGCTCACCGTCTTCTGCCTACGAGCAGTACTTC	CASSPSSAYEQYF
few	TRBV11-2	.	TRBJ1-5	TGTGCCAGCAGCTTAGATGGGGGTTTTTATCAGCCCCAGCATTTT	CASSLDGGFYQPQHF
once	TRBV12-5	.	TRBJ2-3	TGTGCTAGTGGTTTGGAATATAGCACAGATACGCAGTATTTT	CASGLEYSTDTQYF
.	TRBV7-2	TRBD2	TRBJ2-3	TGTGCCAGCAGCTCCCGGACTAGCGGTACAGATACGCAGTATTTT	CASSSRTSGTDTQYF
.	TRBV7-2	TRBD1	TRBJ1-1	TGTGCCAGCAGCCCCCACCCGGGACAGCTGAACACTGAAGCTTTCTTT	CASSPHPGQLNTEAFF
.	TRBV10-3	TRBD2	TRBJ2-7	TGTGCCACAGAGACTAGCGGATCCTACGAGCAGTACTTC	CATETSGSYEQYF